The T cell receptor beta chain under discussion was sequenced for a study of tumor-infiltrating lymphocytes in primary liver carcinoma. Unsorted whole blood supplied the RNA, and germline DNA was extracted too. Patients showed chronic HBV infection and an absence of prior treatment. In advance of surgery, roughly 4 milliliters of peripheral blood were collected. The researchers produced TCR beta cDNA from approximately 540 ng total RNA with a constant-region primer. Generation of the TCR beta libraries relied on three nested multiplex PCR rounds using slightly modified ARM-PCR. Running nine to ten cycles apiece, the first two PCR rounds relied on TRBV1-TRBV30 forward primers together with a C-beta reverse primer. TCRdb reprocessed the multiplex PCR reads via MiXCR and lists one record per CDR3 protein. Of fewer than 400,000 distinct CDR3 sequences listed, roughly two thirds are singletons. Study-level findings and limits: Relative to tumor region pairs, the tumor-adjacent and tumor-blood pairs showed overlap that was lower. Tumor top-250-clone fraction significantly exceeded that of blood (p = 0.039).

This CDR3 spans 17 amino acids. Germline CDR1 LGHNA, CDR2 YNFKEQ. About this clonotype itself: Its matching antigen is unknown. An end of the junction does not agree with germline; a read error may underlie this.

The chain links TRBV4-2 to TRBJ2-1; 8 bases are shared with TRBD2. The receptor's source is a man in his forties with primary liver carcinoma and hepatitis B virus infection. The sample taken for sequencing was peripheral blood. The CDR3 DNA follows: TGTGCCAGCAGCCCAGCAGCTGGTTCGGGAGGGGGAAATGTGCAGTTCTTC. Translated, it gives CASSPAAGSGGGNVQFF.